One sample yielded the 14 T cell receptor beta chains listed below, sequenced in a study of blood T cells in healthy people across ages. Together with a sample-barcoded 5' primer, a J-beta primer mix was included in a second PCR lasting roughly 6 to 12 cycles. TCRdb itself ran the 5' RACE reads through MiXCR, one entry per CDR3 protein. In the table there are fewer than 800,000 distinct CDR3 sequences, about 34% of which are singletons. The specimen was blood. The receptors stem from a woman over 75 in good health.

Regarding this clonotype: It may be a read error: a sequence one base away is much more abundant. This sequence joins TRBV6-1 and TRBJ2-1; D call uncertain. This CDR3 is 11 amino acids long. Trimming removed 2 bases at V and 6 bases at J, with 2 bases between. From germline, CDR1 is MNHNS and CDR2 SASEGT. CDR3 nucleotide sequence: TGTGCCAGCAGTGAATGCAATGAGCAGTTCTTC. Translation gives CASSECNEQFF.

This chain uses TRBV5-6 with TRBJ1-1; 9 bases agree with TRBD1. Germline V gene lookup returns CDR1 SGHDT and CDR2 YYEEEE. V trimming: 4 bases; J trimming: 3 bases; junction bases outside the gene matches: 4. The CDR3 has 14 amino acids. CDR3 in amino acids: CASSGTGRDTEAFF. The CDR3 region has the DNA TGTGCCAGCAGCGGGACAGGGAGGGACACTGAAGCTTTCTTT.

V is TRBV29-1 and J is TRBJ2-5; D gene uncertain. Germline lookup yields CDR1 SQVTM and CDR2 ANQGSEA. The V end lost 4 bases, the J end lost 5 bases, and 17 bases lay between the germline ends. The CDR3 length is 14 residues. The CDR3 here is CSVVLVWVAETQYF. The CDR3 DNA follows: TGCAGCGTTGTTCTCGTATGGGTCGCGGAGACCCAGTACTTC.

The chain carries TRBV27 and TRBJ2-3, with 7 bases matching TRBD2. Per the germline V gene, CDR1 is MNHEY and CDR2 is SMNVEV (reference sequence). CDR3 length: 16 amino acids. Unmatched junction bases numbered 9, after V lost 6 bases and J lost 0 bases. The CDR3 sequence: CASRSPWGGSTDTQYF. In nucleotides, the CDR3 is TGTGCCAGCAGATCGCCGTGGGGGGGGAGCACAGATACGCAGTATTTT.

The chain is built from TRBV7-9 and TRBJ2-4, with 9 bases that match TRBD1. The DNA end is more similar to TRBJ2-7, so the J call may be wrong. CDR1 and CDR2 from the germline V gene are SEHNR and FQNEAQ (reference sequence). CDR3 length equals 14 residues. The CDR3 bases are TGTGCCAGCAGCAGAGGACAGGGGATTGGCGAGCAGTACTTC. As protein: CASSRGQGIGEQYF.

Only one count was recorded for this clonotype. It may be a read error: a sequence one base away is much more abundant. J is TRBJ2-1 and V is TRBV28; the D gene is possibly TRBD2 (5 bases). Looked up from germline, CDR1 is MDHEN and CDR2 is SYDVKM. This CDR3 spans 16 amino acids. With 4 bases removed from V and 0 bases from J, the gap between germline ends came to 13 bases. The CDR3 nucleotides read TGTGCCAGCAGTTCTGCGGGCCAAAGCTCCTACAATGAGCAGTTCTTC. It specifies CASSSAGQSSYNEQFF.

For the CDR3, the DNA is TGTGCCAGCAGCAAGAAGCGGGTCCCCTACGAGCAGTACTTC. Protein sequence: CASSKKRVPYEQYF. J is TRBJ2-7 and V is TRBV3-1; a possible D gene is TRBD2 (6 bases). V lost 5 bases and J 2 bases, leaving 13 bases between the germline ends. From germline, CDR1 is LGHDT and CDR2 YNNKEL (reference sequence). The CDR3 is 14 amino acids.

Comments on this clonotype: A read error may account for a junction end that differs from germline. The genes are TRBV12-3 or TRBV12-4 and TRBJ2-3; a weak D match, TRBD2 (5 bases). CDR3 length: 16 amino acids. In DNA form, the CDR3 reads TGTGCCAGCAGTTTAGGAAACGGGGAGAGCACAGATGCGCAGTATTTT. Protein: CASSLGNGESTDAQYF.

With respect to this clonotype: This may be a read error, as it is one base from a much larger clone. The rearrangement links TRBV4-3 to TRBJ1-5; D perhaps matches TRBD1 (5 bases). This CDR3 region has 15 residues. The germline CDR1 and CDR2 sequences are LGHNA and YSLEER. CDR3 residues: CASSQDLQSRQPRHF. In DNA form, the CDR3 reads TGCGCCAGCAGCCAGGACCTACAAAGTCGACAGCCCCGGCATTTT.

V and J are TRBV7-3 and TRBJ2-3; 10 bases match TRBD2. The germline V gene has CDR1 SGHTA and CDR2 FQGTGA. The CDR3 is 15 residues long. V trimming: 10 bases; J trimming: 9 bases; junction bases outside the gene matches: 16. The CDR3 sequence is CANSENGQTSGTQYF. For the CDR3, the DNA is TGTGCCAACAGTGAGAACGGGCAGACTAGCGGGACGCAGTATTTT.

This clonotype appeared a few times. The rearrangement links TRBV30 to TRBJ2-2; D is ambiguous. Germline V gene lookup returns CDR1 GTSNPN and CDR2 SVGIG (reference sequence). V lost 3 bases and J 7 bases, leaving 6 bases between the germline ends. CDR3 length equals 11 residues. CDR3 sequence reads: CAWRMDGELFF. The CDR3 bases are TGTGCCTGGAGAATGGACGGGGAGCTGTTTTTT.

This clonotype was picked up a small number of times. This chain joins TRBV7-2 and TRBJ1-4; D unclear. V was shortened by 3 bases and J by 8 bases, with 10 bases between the two germline ends. Germline CDR1 reads SGHTA; CDR2 reads FQGNSA. This CDR3 has 13 amino acids. The CDR3, as DNA: TGTGCCAGCAGCTTGGGCGGCAACGAAAAACTGTTTTTT. Its protein is CASSLGGNEKLFF.

This clonotype was observed a few times. The chain couples TRBV5-1 to TRBJ1-1, with 9 bases identical to TRBD1. CDR3 size: 16 residues. Losses at the gene ends were 4 bases for V and 0 bases for J; bases not matched to a gene: 7. CDR1 is SGHRS, CDR2 YFSETQ, per germline. CDR3 residues: CASSPRQGGVNTEAFF. The CDR3 DNA reads TGCGCCAGCAGCCCACGACAGGGGGGCGTGAACACTGAAGCTTTCTTT.

There are many counts of this clonotype. The chain has TRBV21-1 and TRBJ2-7; the listed D gene, TRBD1, was not tested against the DNA. TRBV21-1 is recorded as a pseudogene. This CDR3 spans 15 amino acids. Here the CDR3 DNA reads TGTGCCAGCAGCAAAAGGGCAGGGGTTTCCTACGAGCAGTACTTC. The encoded protein is CASSKRAGVSYEQYF.